These T cell receptor beta chains were read from a single sample in a study of blood T cell repertoires in COVID-19. Assay used: immunoSEQ multiplex PCR; TCRdb lists only in-frame clones, some missing. The table records 40,000 or so clones, roughly 83% of them present only once. Sample: peripheral blood. The source of these receptors is a human donor with acute or convalescent COVID-19. The donor label of this sample is uncertain. CDR3s include the opening cysteine and the closing phenylalanine or tryptophan. Fields, in order: J gene, V gene, clone size, D gene, CDR3 DNA, CDR3 protein. A D gene is named only where the DNA matches it firmly. Rows may omit the clone size; those that give it use once, few, many or a size class.

TRBJ1-5	TRBV27	.	.	TGTGCCAGCAGTTTGGGGGGATGGGGAGATCAGCCCCAGCATTTT	CASSLGGWGDQPQHF
TRBJ2-1	TRBV15	.	TRBD1	TGTGCCACCAGCATTGACAGGGTTCCCAATGAGCAGTTCTTC	CATSIDRVPNEQFF
TRBJ2-3	TRBV7-6	.	TRBD1	TGTGCCAGCAGCTCGGGACAGGATCACACAGATACGCAGTATTTT	CASSSGQDHTDTQYF
TRBJ2-2	TRBV9	.	TRBD2	TGTGCCAGCAGCGTATTAAGCGGGACCGGCGGGGAGCTGTTTTTT	CASSVLSGTGGELFF
TRBJ2-1	TRBV7-2	.	.	TGTGCCAGCAGATCCCGTTCGGGAGAACCTCATAGTAATGAGCAGTTCTTC	CASRSRSGEPHSNEQFF
TRBJ2-7	TRBV15	once	.	TGTGCCACCAGCAGAGATCAGCGACTCTTTGGCGAGCAGTACTTC	CATSRDQRLFGEQYF
TRBJ2-2	TRBV7-9	.	TRBD1	TGTGCCAGCAGATGGGACAGGGGGGCAGTCGGGGAGCTGTTTTTT	CASRWDRGAVGELFF
TRBJ2-7	TRBV2	.	TRBD1	TGTGCCAGCAGTGATCTCGGACAGGGGTGGGAGCAGTACTTC	CASSDLGQGWEQYF
TRBJ2-7	TRBV9	.	.	TGTGCCAGCAGCGTAGACGATCAGGGGCCCCCCCGGGAGCAGTACTTC	CASSVDDQGPPREQYF
TRBJ1-2	TRBV2	few	.	TGTGCCAGCAGTGAAAGAAGCGGAGCCTATGGCTACACCTTC	CASSERSGAYGYTF
TRBJ2-7	TRBV4-3	.	TRBD1	TGCGCCAGCAGCCAAGCGGGACAGAGCTCCTACGAGCAGTACTTC	CASSQAGQSSYEQYF
TRBJ2-7	TRBV7-2	.	.	TGTGCCAGCAGCCCGGTAGGGGGTTCGTCCTACGAGCAGTACTTC	CASSPVGGSSYEQYF
TRBJ2-1	TRBV9	.	TRBD2	TGTGCCAGCAGCGTCGGAAGGGCCAGCGGGGGGCGTATGGGTCCAAATGAGCAGTTCTTC	CASSVGRASGGRMGPNEQFF
TRBJ1-6	TRBV19	.	.	TGTGCCAGTAGTTCAAGACAGATAAGCTCCTATAATTCACCCCTCCACTTT	CASSSRQISSYNSPLHF
TRBJ2-1	TRBV11-2	.	TRBD2	TGTGCCAGCAGCAGTGGACTAGGTGGGAATGAGCAGTTCTTC	CASSSGLGGNEQFF
TRBJ2-5	TRBV3-1/TRBV3-2	.	.	TGTGCCAGCAGCCGTGGGACTGGCCAAGAGACCCAGTACTTC	CASSRGTGQETQYF
TRBJ2-7	TRBV20-1	.	TRBD2	TGCAGTGCTAGTGGGGTAGCGGGTGGTTACTACGAGCAGTACTTC	CSASGVAGGYYEQYF
TRBJ2-6	TRBV6-2/TRBV6-3	.	.	TGTGCCAGCAGTTACTCGATATCTGGGGGGGCAGTTGGGGCCAACGTCCTGACTTTC	CASSYSISGGAVGANVLTF
TRBJ1-5	TRBV15	few	.	TGTGCCACCAGCAGCGGCCAGGGGAAATATCAGCCCCAGCATTTT	CATSSGQGKYQPQHF
TRBJ1-4	TRBV28	.	.	TGTGCCAGCAGTTCGGGAGGGATGAGCAATGAAAAACTGTTTTTT	CASSSGGMSNEKLFF
TRBJ2-3	TRBV3-1/TRBV3-2	.	TRBD2	TGTGCCAGCAGCTCGAGACTAGCGGGGCCTCCGGGTACGCAGTATTTT	CASSSRLAGPPGTQYF
TRBJ2-7	TRBV28	.	TRBD2	TGTGCCAGCAGGATCCTCGGGACTAGCGGCTACGAGCAGTACTTC	CASRILGTSGYEQYF
TRBJ1-5	TRBV7-9	few	.	TGTGCCAGCAGCCTCGGGGAGGGAAGGCCTAATCAGCCCCAGCATTTT	CASSLGEGRPNQPQHF
TRBJ2-5	TRBV7-9	.	.	TGTGCCAGCAGCTTGGAGGGTCAGGGTGGGGAGACCCAGTACTTC	CASSLEGQGGETQYF
TRBJ2-7	TRBV2	.	.	TGTGCCAGCAGGGCCGCCCTGGGGGCGTCCTACGAGCAGTACTTC	CASRAALGASYEQYF
TRBJ1-2	TRBV24-1	.	.	TGTGCCACCAGTGACAGGGGCGCGCATGGCTACACCTTC	CATSDRGAHGYTF
TRBJ2-1	TRBV5-6	few	TRBD2	TGTGCCAGCAGCTCGACTAGCGGCAATGAGCAGTTCTTC	CASSSTSGNEQFF
TRBJ2-1	TRBV2	once	TRBD1	TGTGCCAGCAGTGAAACAGGGACAGGGTTCTCCTACAATGAGCAGTTCTTC	CASSETGTGFSYNEQFF
TRBJ2-3	TRBV7-9	.	.	TGTGCCAGCAGCTTAATCATGTCAGATACGCAGTATTTT	CASSLIMSDTQYF
TRBJ1-3	TRBV5-1	.	.	TGCGCCAGCAGCTTGACGACAGGTCTTCGAGACACCATATATTTT	CASSLTTGLRDTIYF
TRBJ2-3	TRBV7-3	.	.	TGTGCCAGCAGCCTCGTCGCGGGGAGCACAGATACGCAGTATTTT	CASSLVAGSTDTQYF
TRBJ1-2	TRBV6-5	.	TRBD1	TGTGCCAGCAGGTACAGGGGGCTTGGCTACACCTTC	CASRYRGLGYTF
TRBJ2-7	TRBV7-2	few	TRBD1	TGTGCCAGCAGCTTAGGGGCAGGGGGCCCCTACGAGCAGTACTTC	CASSLGAGGPYEQYF
TRBJ2-7	TRBV10-3	.	.	TGTGCCATCAGCCGACAGGCCAAGATAAGATCCTACGAGCAGTACTTC	CAISRQAKIRSYEQYF
TRBJ2-1	TRBV10-1	.	TRBD2	TGCGCCAGCAGTGATCGGCTAGCGGGAGTCGATGAGCAGTTCTTC	CASSDRLAGVDEQFF
TRBJ1-5	TRBV7-2	.	TRBD1	TGTGCCAGCAGCTTGGGGACAGGGCATCAGCCCCAGCATTTT	CASSLGTGHQPQHF
TRBJ2-5	TRBV4-1	medium-sized	TRBD2	TGCGCCAGCAGCCAAGAACCAGCGGGACAAGAGACCCAGTACTTC	CASSQEPAGQETQYF
TRBJ2-5	TRBV29-1	.	TRBD2	TGCAGCACCCTGAGATCGGGGGGGCAAGAGACCCAGTACTTC	CSTLRSGGQETQYF
TRBJ2-1	TRBV5-1	.	.	TGCGCCAGCAGCTTGGGCGCATCAACAGGGTTAGCGAATGAGCAGTTCTTC	CASSLGASTGLANEQFF
TRBJ2-4	TRBV2	.	.	TGTGCCAGCAGTGAACCGAATTCTAGGATTCAGTACTTC	CASSEPNSRIQYF
TRBJ2-7	TRBV7-8	.	.	TGTGCCAGCAGCTTAGCAAGCCAATTCGGCGAGCAGTACTTC	CASSLASQFGEQYF
TRBJ1-5	TRBV4-2	.	.	TGTGCCAGCAGCCAGCAACAGGAAACTTATAGCAATCAGCCCCAGCATTTT	CASSQQQETYSNQPQHF
TRBJ2-1	TRBV6-5	few	TRBD2	TGTGCCAGCAGCCTAGCGGGAGAACAGAATGAGCAGTTCTTC	CASSLAGEQNEQFF
TRBJ1-1	TRBV18	.	TRBD1	TGTGCCAGCTCACCTTGGGACAGAAACACTGAAGCTTTCTTT	CASSPWDRNTEAFF
TRBJ2-5	TRBV18	.	TRBD1	TGTGCCAGCTCACGGATCCAGACAGGGGGCAGACAAGAGACCCAGTACTTC	CASSRIQTGGRQETQYF
TRBJ2-7	TRBV6-6	.	.	TGTGCCAGCAGCCAGACCGGTAGGGGGTCCCCCCAAAGGCCGGGCTACGAGCAGTACTTC	CASSQTGRGSPQRPGYEQYF
TRBJ1-2	TRBV3-1/TRBV3-2	.	.	TGTGCCAGCAGCCAAGGCGGCTATGGCTACACCTTC	CASSQGGYGYTF
TRBJ2-7	TRBV5-6	few	.	TGTGCCAGCAGCTTGTCAGCAGGGGTGGGCTACGAGCAGTACTTC	CASSLSAGVGYEQYF
TRBJ1-3	TRBV5-6	.	.	TGTGCCAGCAGCTTGTTTTTCGGGGCTGGAAACACCATATATTTT	CASSLFFGAGNTIYF